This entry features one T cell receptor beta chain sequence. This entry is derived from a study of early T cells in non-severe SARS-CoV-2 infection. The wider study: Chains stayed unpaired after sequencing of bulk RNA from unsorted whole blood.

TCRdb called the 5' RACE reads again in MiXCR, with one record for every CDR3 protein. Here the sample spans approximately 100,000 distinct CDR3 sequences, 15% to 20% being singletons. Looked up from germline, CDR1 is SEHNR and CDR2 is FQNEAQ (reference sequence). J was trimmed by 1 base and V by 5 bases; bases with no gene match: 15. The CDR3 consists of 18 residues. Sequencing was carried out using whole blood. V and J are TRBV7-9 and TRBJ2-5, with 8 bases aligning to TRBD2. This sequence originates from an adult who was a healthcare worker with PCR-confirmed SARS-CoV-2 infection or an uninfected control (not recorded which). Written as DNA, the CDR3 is TGTGCCAGCAGCCCCCCCGCTCTGTGGACTAGCTTCCAAGAGACCCAGTACTTC. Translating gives CASSPPALWTSFQETQYF.